Listed below are T cell receptor beta chains from one sample, sequenced in a study of T cells in Graves' hyperthyroidism and ophthalmopathy. TCRdb re-called the multiplex PCR reads through MiXCR, storing one row per CDR3 protein. The data hold about 620,000 distinct CDR3 sequences, with about 16% observed a single time. The material sequenced was blood. These receptors were obtained from a woman in her thirties with Graves' hyperthyroidism. The CDR3 runs from the conserved cysteine through the conserved F or W. A D gene is named only where the DNA matches it firmly. The size entry is marked missing in some rows and otherwise reads once, few, many or a size class.

CASSSSPGASGRYNEQFF,TGTGCCAGCAGCTCATCCCCGGGGGCTAGCGGGAGGTACAATGAGCAGTTCTTC,TRBD2,TRBJ2-1,TRBV9,few
CSARRAGGPINEQFF,TGCAGTGCTAGACGGGCGGGAGGGCCAATCAATGAGCAGTTCTTC,TRBD2,TRBJ2-1,TRBV20-1,many
CASSLPPGLGTDTQYF,TGTGCCAGCAGCCTACCGCCGGGACTAGGTACAGATACGCAGTATTTT,TRBD2,TRBJ2-3,TRBV7-2,many
CASSYGLTGIYSNQPQHF,TGTGCCAGCAGTTACGGGCTTACAGGGATATATAGCAATCAGCCCCAGCATTTT,.,TRBJ1-5,TRBV6-2/TRBV6-3,few
CSARDGLASYEQYF,TGCAGTGCTAGAGATGGACTAGCGAGCTACGAGCAGTACTTC,TRBD2,TRBJ2-7,TRBV20-1,many
CASSLTSTSGQGEQFF,TGTGCCAGCAGCTTGACCTCGACTAGCGGACAGGGGGAGCAGTTCTTC,.,TRBJ2-1,TRBV5-6,.
CASSLAARADTQYF,TGTGCCAGCAGCTTAGCGGCGCGGGCAGATACGCAGTATTTT,.,TRBJ2-3,TRBV7-2,many
CASSYFGEGQPQHF,TGTGCCAGCAGTTACTTCGGAGAAGGGCAGCCCCAGCATTTT,.,TRBJ1-5,TRBV6-5,many
CASSLGFSDGRSYNEQFF,TGTGCCAGCAGCTTAGGCTTTAGTGACGGACGCTCCTACAATGAGCAGTTCTTC,.,TRBJ2-1,TRBV13,many
CASSRDGTESTDTQYF,TGTGCCAGCAGCCGTGACGGGACAGAATCCACAGATACGCAGTATTTT,TRBD1,TRBJ2-3,TRBV14,.